The entry below gives a single TCR beta chain sequence along with its context. Its antigen is still unknown. This specimen comes from a study of glioma-infiltrating T cells. Study-wide results and caveats: Non-neoplastic patients had below-expected tissue-blood divergence, while all gliomas exceeded expectation.

Using RNA template, CDR3s of TCR alpha and beta were amplified with iRepertoire arm-PCR. MiXCR was run by TCRdb on the multiplex PCR reads, yielding one entry per CDR3 protein. The table lists more than 350,000 distinct CDR3 sequences, approximately 42% of them singletons. Specimen: glioma tissue, nonneoplastic brain tissue, or PBMCs (not recorded which). This sequence was found in a human donor with low-grade glioma or glioblastoma, undergoing nonglioma brain surgery, or in good health (not recorded which).

The CDR3 reads CASRSGAGDYEQYF. CDR3 DNA: TGTGCCAGCCGAAGTGGGGCAGGAGACTACGAGCAGTACTTC. The V call is TRBV28, the J call TRBJ2-7; tentative D call: TRBD1 (5 bases). Between the trimmed V and J ends, which lost 8 bases and 3 bases, there was a span of 17 bases. The CDR3 length is 14 residues. The germline gives CDR1 MDHEN, CDR2 SYDVKM.